There are a few counts of the clone carrying this TCR beta chain. This CDR3 comprises 11 residues. CDR1 is SGHAT and CDR2 is FQNNGV in the germline V gene. Trimming removed 1 base from V and 10 bases from J, with 2 bases in between. The data originate from a study of T cells after yellow fever vaccination. MiXCR, applied by TCRdb to the 5' RACE reads, yields one record per CDR3 protein. The sample contains about 58,000 distinct CDR3 sequences, roughly 7.4% of which appear only once. The material sequenced was CD8+ T cells sorted from PBMCs, taken on the day of the first yellow fever vaccination. J is TRBJ1-6 and V is TRBV11-2; D is uncertain. The receptor's source is a man aged 18 to 29 who received the YFV17D yellow fever vaccine. DNA for the CDR3: TGTGCCAGCAGCTTAGGCTCACCCCTCCACTTT. Translating gives CASSLGSPLHF.